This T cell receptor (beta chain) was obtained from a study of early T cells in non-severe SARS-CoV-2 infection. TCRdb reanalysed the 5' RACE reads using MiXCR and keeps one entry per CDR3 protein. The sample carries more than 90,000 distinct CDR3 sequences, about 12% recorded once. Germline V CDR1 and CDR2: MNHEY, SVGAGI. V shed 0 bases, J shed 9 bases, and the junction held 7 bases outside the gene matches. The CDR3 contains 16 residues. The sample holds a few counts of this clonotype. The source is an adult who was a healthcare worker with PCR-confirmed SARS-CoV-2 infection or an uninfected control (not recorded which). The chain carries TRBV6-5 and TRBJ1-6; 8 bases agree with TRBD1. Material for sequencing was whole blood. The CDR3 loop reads CASSYSLRTGGSPLHF. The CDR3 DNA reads TGTGCCAGCAGTTACTCGTTGCGCACAGGGGGTTCACCCCTCCACTTT.